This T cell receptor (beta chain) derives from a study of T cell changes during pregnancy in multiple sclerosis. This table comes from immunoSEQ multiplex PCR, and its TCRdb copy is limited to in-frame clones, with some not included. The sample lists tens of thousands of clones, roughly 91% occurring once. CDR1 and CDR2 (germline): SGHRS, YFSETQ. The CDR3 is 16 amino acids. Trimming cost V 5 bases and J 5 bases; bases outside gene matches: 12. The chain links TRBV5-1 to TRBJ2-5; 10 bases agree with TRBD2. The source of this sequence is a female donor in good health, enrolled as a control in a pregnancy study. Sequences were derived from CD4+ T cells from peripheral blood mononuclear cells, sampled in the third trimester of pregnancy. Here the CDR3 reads CASRHAGSGGAETQYF. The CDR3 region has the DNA TGCGCCAGCAGACACGCGGGCAGCGGGGGGGCGGAGACCCAGTACTTC.